The sequence of this TCR beta chain was determined in a study of blood T cell repertoires in COVID-19. The overall study: Researchers got acute and convalescent COVID-19 samples from the United States, Italy and Spain. The analysed material was cDNA or gDNA that came from T cells, B-cell-depleted T cells, or PBMCs.

In the original workflow: Using reference gene primer amplification, nucleated cell counts were estimated. TCRdb's copy holds only in-frame clones and misses some; the assay was immunoSEQ multiplex PCR. That table is the source of V, J and clone size, and D and trimming were worked out from the DNA. The data hold about 180,000 clones, with around 88% observed a single time. This clone was detected only once. Trimming cost V 10 bases and J 4 bases, with 8 bases left between them. The CDR3 is 10 amino acids. In germline, CDR1 is MDHEN, CDR2 SYDVKM. The TCR was taken from a woman in her thirties with acute or convalescent COVID-19. What was sequenced was peripheral blood. The rearrangement links TRBV28 to TRBJ2-7; D is perhaps TRBD2 (5 bases). CDR3 sequence reads: CAIGRYEQYF. CDR3 in DNA: TGTGCCATTGGGAGATACGAGCAGTACTTC. Full variable domain (remainder filled in from reference TRBV28 and TRBJ2-7): DVKVTQSSRYLVKRTGEKVFLECVQDMDHENMFWYRQDPGLGLRLIYFSYDVKMKEKGDIPEGYSVSREKKERFSLILESASTNQTSMYLCAIGRYEQYFGPGTRLTVT.